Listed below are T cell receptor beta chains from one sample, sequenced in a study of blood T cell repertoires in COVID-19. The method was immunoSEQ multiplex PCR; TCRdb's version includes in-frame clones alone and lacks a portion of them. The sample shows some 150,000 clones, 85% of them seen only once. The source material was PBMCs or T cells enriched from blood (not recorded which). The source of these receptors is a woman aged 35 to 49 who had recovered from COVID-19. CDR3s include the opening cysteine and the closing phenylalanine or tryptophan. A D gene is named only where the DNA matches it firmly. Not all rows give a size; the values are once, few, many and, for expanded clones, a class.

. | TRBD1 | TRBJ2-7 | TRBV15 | CATSIRPGQGYEQYF | TGTGCCACCAGCATTAGGCCGGGACAGGGTTACGAGCAGTACTTC
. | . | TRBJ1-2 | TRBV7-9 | CASSSADSNYGYTF | TGTGCCAGCAGCTCCGCGGACAGTAACTATGGCTACACCTTC
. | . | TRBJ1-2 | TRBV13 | CASTRDTSYGYTF | TGTGCCAGCACCCGGGACACAAGCTATGGCTACACCTTC
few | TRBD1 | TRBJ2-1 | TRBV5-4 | CASSLDQGAHNEQFF | TGTGCCAGCAGCCTGGACCAGGGGGCCCACAATGAGCAGTTCTTC
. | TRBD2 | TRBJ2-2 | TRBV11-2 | CASSLTSGPNTGELFF | TGTGCCAGCAGCCTGACTAGCGGCCCGAACACCGGGGAGCTGTTTTTT
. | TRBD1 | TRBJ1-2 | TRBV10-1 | CASKMGTDLCASYTF | TGCGCCAGTAAGATGGGGACAGACCTATGTGCGAGCTACACCTTC
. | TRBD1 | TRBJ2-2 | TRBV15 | CATSRRQGRSGELFF | TGTGCCACCAGCAGGCGACAGGGGAGATCCGGGGAGCTGTTTTTT
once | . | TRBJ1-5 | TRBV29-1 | CSVGTDGNQPQHF | TGCAGCGTTGGGACAGATGGCAATCAGCCCCAGCATTTT
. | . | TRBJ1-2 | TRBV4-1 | CASSQGLGRGLAMRTF | TGCGCCAGCAGCCAAGGTCTCGGCAGGGGCCTTGCGATGAGGACCTTC
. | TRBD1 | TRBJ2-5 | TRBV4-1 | CASSQPGQGNQETQYF | TGCGCCAGCAGCCAACCGGGACAGGGAAACCAAGAGACCCAGTACTTC
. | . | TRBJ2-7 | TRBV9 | CASSIAENYEQYF | TGTGCCAGCTCGATAGCGGAGAATTACGAGCAGTACTTC
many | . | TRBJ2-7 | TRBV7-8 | CASSLNSREQYF | TGTGCCAGCAGCTTAAACAGTAGGGAGCAGTACTTC
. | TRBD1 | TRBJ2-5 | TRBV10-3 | CAISASGQGGETQYF | TGTGCCATCAGTGCCTCGGGACAGGGAGGAGAGACCCAGTACTTC
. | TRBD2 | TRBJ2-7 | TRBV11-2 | CASSLDRRGSGREAEQYF | TGTGCCAGCAGCTTAGATCGGAGAGGTAGCGGGAGGGAGGCCGAGCAGTACTTC
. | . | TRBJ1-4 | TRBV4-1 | CASSQAPGYNEKLFF | TGCGCCAGCAGCCAAGCCCCGGGTTATAATGAAAAACTGTTTTTT
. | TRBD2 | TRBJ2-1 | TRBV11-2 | CASRSSGRASNEQFF | TGTGCCAGCAGAAGTAGCGGGAGGGCCTCGAATGAGCAGTTCTTC
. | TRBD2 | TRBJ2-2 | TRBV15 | CATSSYRGSGTGELFF | TGTGCCACCAGCAGTTACCGCGGGAGTGGGACCGGGGAGCTGTTTTTT
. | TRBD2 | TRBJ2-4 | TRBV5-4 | CASSAGTSSQYF | TGTGCCAGCAGCGCCGGGACTAGCTCACAGTACTTC